These 4 T cell receptor beta chains came from one sample sequenced in a study of regulatory T cells in long-lasting Graves disease. Relying on iRepertoire HTBI primers and Arm-PCR of CDR3 regions, the team built TCR beta libraries. Using its own MiXCR run on the multiplex PCR reads, TCRdb lists one record per CDR3 protein. This table holds hundreds of thousands of distinct CDR3 sequences, 16% found once. Noted time point: newly diagnosed GD, antithyroid drugs for less than 3 months. After RNA was extracted from PBMCs, the TCR library was made from it. Separately, the same data were catalogued under a study of T cells in Graves' hyperthyroidism and ophthalmopathy.

The sample here was peripheral blood mononuclear cells (PBMCs), taken at new diagnosis, from a patient treated with antithyroid drugs. These receptors all come from a woman aged 35-60 years with Graves disease.

CDR3 in amino acids: CASSVALTGPYPLNTGELFF. The CDR3 coding sequence is TGTGCCAGCAGCGTGGCCCTGACAGGGCCCTATCCCTTGAACACCGGGGAGCTGTTTTTT. The chain carries TRBV9 and TRBJ2-2; 7 positions match TRBD1. The V gene end was trimmed by 2 bases and the J gene end by 1 base; junction bases not matched to a gene: 17. The CDR3 runs 20 residues. From germline, CDR1 is SGDLS and CDR2 YYNGEE.

This clonotype was seen repeatedly, ten times or more. The chain employs TRBV10-3 and TRBJ1-2; D remains ambiguous. The CDR3 extends over 13 amino acids. V lost 2 bases and J lost 1, with 5 bases in between. The germline gives CDR1 ENHRY, CDR2 SYGVKD. CDR3 protein: CAISEGINYGYTF. CDR3 coding DNA: TGTGCCATCAGTGAGGGGATTAACTATGGCTACACCTTC.

The CDR3, as DNA: TGTGCCAGCAGTGAATATGGCTCCACCTCTGGGGAGCTGTTTTTT. Residues: CASSEYGSTSGELFF. The chain links TRBV2 to TRBJ2-2, with D unclear. Trimming shortened V by 2 bases and J by 8 bases, and 15 bases separated the two germline ends. This CDR3 is 15 amino acids long. CDR1 SNHLY and CDR2 FYNNEI come from the germline V gene.

Ten or more counts support this clonotype. The J gene is TRBJ2-3, the V gene TRBV20-1, with 7 bases lining up with TRBD1. The J segment lost 0 bases and the V segment lost 3 bases, leaving 6 bases of the junction unmatched. Per the germline V gene, CDR1 is DFQATT and CDR2 is SNEGSKA (reference sequence). This CDR3 region has 15 residues. CDR3 residues: CSASRQGGSTDTQYF. CDR3 in DNA: TGCAGTGCTAGCCGACAGGGCGGTAGCACAGATACGCAGTATTTT.